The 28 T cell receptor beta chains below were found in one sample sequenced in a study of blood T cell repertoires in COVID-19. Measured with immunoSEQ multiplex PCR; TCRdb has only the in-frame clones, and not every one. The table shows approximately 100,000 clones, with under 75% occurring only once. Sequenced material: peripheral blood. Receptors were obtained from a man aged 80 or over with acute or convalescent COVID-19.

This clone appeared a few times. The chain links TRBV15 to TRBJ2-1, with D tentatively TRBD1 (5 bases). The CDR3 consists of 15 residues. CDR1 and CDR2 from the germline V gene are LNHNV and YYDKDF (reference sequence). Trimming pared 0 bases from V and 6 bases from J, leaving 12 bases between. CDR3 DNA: TGTGCCACCAGCAGAGATCCAGGGCAGGGCAATGAGCAGTTCTTC. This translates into CATSRDPGQGNEQFF.

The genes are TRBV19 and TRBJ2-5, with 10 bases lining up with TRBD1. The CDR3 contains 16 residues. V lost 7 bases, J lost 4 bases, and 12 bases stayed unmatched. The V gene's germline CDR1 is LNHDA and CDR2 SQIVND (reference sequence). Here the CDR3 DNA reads TGTGCCAGTACCCCTAGAAGGACAGGGGGAAGAGAGACCCAGTACTTC. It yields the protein CASTPRRTGGRETQYF.

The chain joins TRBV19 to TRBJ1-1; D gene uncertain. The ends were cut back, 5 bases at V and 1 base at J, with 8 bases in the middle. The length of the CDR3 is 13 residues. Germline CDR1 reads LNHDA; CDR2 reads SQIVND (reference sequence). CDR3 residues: CASSVSQNTEAFF. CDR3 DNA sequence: TGTGCCAGTAGTGTAAGCCAGAACACTGAAGCTTTCTTT. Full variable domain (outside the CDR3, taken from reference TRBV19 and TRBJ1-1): DGGITQSPKYLFRKEGQNVTLSCEQNLNHDAMYWYRQDPGQGLRLIYYSQIVNDFQKGDIAEGYSVSREKKESFPLTVTSAQKNPTAFYLCASSVSQNTEAFFGQGTRLTVV.

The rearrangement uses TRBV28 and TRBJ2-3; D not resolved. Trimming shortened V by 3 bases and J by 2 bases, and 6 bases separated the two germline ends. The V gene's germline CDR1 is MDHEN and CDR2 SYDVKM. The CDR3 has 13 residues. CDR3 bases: TGTGCCAGCAGTTTTCTATCCACAGATACGCAGTATTTT. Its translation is CASSFLSTDTQYF.

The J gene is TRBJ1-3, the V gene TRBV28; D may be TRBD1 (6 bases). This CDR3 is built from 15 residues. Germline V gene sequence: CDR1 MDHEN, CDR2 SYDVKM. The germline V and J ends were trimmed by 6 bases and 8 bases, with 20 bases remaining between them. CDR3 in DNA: TGTGCCAGCAGGGGCGACGGACAGATAGAGGACACCATATATTTT. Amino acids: CASRGDGQIEDTIYF.

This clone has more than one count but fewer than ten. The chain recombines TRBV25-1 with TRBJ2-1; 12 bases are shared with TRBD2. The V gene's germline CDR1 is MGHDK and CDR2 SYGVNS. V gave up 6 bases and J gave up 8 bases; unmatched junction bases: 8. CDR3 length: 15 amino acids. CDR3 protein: CASRRLAGVDDEQFF. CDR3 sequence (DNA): TGTGCCAGCAGACGACTAGCGGGAGTTGACGATGAGCAGTTCTTC. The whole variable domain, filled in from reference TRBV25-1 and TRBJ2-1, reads EADIYQTPRYLVIGTGKKITLECSQTMGHDKMYWYQQDPGMELHLIHYSYGVNSTEKGDLSSESTVSRIRTEHFPLTLESARPSHTSQYLCASRRLAGVDDEQFFGPGTRLTVL.

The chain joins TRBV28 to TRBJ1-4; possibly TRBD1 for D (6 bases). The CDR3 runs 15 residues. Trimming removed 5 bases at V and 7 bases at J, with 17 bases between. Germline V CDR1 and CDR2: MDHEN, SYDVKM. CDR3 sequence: CASSTYRDSLEKLFF. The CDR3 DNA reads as TGTGCCAGCAGTACCTACAGGGATTCGCTTGAAAAACTGTTTTTT.

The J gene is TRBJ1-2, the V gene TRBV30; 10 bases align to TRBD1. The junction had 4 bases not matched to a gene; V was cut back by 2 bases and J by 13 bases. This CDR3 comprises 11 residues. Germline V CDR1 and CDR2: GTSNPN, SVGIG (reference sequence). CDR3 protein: CAWSTGTGATF. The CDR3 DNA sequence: TGTGCCTGGAGTACTGGGACAGGGGCCACCTTC.

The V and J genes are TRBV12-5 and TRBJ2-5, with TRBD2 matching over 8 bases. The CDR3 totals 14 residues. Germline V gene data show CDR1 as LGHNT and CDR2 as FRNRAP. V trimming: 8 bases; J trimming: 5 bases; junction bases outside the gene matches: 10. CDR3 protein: CASRRQRELETQYF. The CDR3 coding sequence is TGTGCTAGTCGACGTCAGCGGGAGCTGGAGACCCAGTACTTC.

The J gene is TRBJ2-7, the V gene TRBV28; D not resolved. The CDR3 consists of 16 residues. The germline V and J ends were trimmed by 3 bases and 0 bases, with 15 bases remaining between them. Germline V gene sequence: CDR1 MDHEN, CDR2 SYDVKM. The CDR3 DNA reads TGTGCCAGCAGTTTTGGGCCAGAGTATAGCTCCTACGAGCAGTACTTC. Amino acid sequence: CASSFGPEYSSYEQYF.

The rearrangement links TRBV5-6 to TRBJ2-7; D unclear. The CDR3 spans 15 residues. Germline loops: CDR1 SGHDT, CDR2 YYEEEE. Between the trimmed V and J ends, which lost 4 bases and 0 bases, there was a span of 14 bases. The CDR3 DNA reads TGTGCCAGCAGCCTGGTCTGGCGGAACTCCTACGAGCAGTACTTC. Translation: CASSLVWRNSYEQYF.

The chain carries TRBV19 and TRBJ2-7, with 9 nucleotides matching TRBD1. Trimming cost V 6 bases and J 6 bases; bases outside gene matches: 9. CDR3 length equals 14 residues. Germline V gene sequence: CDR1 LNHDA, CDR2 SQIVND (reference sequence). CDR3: CASRNPTGGGEQYF. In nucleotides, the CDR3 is TGTGCCAGTAGGAATCCCACAGGGGGCGGCGAGCAGTACTTC.

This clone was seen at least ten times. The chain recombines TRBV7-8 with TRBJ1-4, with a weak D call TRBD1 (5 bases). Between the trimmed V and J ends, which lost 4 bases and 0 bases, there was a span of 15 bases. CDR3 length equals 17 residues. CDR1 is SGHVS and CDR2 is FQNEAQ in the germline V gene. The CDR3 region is CASSWLRGDSTNEKLFF. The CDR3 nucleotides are TGTGCCAGCAGCTGGTTAAGGGGTGATTCAACTAATGAAAAACTGTTTTTT.

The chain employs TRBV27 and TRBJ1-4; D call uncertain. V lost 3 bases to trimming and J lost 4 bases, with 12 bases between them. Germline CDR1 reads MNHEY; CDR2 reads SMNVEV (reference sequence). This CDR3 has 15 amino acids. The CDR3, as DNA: TGTGCCAGCAGTTTGAGTGGGCTTAATAATGAAAAACTGTTTTTT. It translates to CASSLSGLNNEKLFF.

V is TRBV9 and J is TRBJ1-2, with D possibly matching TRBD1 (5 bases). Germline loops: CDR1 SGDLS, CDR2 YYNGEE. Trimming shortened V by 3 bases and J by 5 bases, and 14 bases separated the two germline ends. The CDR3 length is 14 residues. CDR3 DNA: TGTGCCAGCAGCGAGACAGATTATGGGTATGGCTACACCTTC. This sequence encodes CASSETDYGYGYTF.

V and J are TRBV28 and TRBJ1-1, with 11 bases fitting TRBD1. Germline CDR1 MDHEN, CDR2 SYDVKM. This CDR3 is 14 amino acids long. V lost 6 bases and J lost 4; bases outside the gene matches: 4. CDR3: CASSGQGARTEAFF. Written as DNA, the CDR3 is TGTGCCAGCAGCGGACAGGGGGCTCGCACTGAAGCTTTCTTT.

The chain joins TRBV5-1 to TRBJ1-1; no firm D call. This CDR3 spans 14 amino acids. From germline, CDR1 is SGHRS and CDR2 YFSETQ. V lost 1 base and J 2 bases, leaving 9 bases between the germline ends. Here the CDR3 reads CASSLKQSNTEAFF. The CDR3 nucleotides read TGCGCCAGCAGCTTGAAACAATCTAACACTGAAGCTTTCTTT.

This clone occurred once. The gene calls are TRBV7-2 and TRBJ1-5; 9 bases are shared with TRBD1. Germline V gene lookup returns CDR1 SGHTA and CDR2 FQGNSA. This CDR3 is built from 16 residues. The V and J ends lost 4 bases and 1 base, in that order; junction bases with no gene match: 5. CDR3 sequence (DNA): TGTGCCAGCAGCTGGGCCGGGACAGGGAGCAATCAGCCCCAGCATTTT. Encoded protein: CASSWAGTGSNQPQHF.

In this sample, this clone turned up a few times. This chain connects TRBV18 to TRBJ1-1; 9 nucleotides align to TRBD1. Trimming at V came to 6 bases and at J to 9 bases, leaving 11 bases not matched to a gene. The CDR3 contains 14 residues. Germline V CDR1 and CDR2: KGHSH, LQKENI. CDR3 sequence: CASSEGQGIGKAFF. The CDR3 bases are TGTGCCAGCTCTGAGGGACAGGGAATCGGGAAAGCTTTCTTT.

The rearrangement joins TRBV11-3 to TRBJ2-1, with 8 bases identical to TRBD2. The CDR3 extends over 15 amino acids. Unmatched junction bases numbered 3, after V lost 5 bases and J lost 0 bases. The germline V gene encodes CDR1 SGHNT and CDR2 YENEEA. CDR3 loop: CASSGGRSSYNEQFF. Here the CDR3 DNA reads TGTGCCAGCAGCGGCGGGAGGAGCTCCTACAATGAGCAGTTCTTC. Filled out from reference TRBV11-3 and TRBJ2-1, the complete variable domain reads EAGVVQSPRYKIIEKKQPVAFWCNPISGHNTLYWYLQNLGQGPELLIRYENEEAVDDSQLPKDRFSAERLKGVDSTLKIQPAELGDSAVYLCASSGGRSSYNEQFFGPGTRLTVL.

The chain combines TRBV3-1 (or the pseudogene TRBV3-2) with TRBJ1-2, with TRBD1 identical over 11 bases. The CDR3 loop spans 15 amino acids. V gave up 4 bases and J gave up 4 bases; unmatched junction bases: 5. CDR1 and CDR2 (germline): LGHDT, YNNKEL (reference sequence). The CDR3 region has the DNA TGTGCCAGCAGCCCCCGGACAGGGGGCGGCTATGGCTACACCTTC. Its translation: CASSPRTGGGYGYTF.

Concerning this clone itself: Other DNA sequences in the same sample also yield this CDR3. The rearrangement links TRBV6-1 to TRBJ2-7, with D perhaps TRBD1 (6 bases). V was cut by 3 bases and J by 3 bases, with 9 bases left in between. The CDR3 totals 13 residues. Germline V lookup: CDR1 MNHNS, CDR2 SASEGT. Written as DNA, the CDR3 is TGTGCCAGCAGTGATGGGGGCAACTACGAGCAGTACTTC. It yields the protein CASSDGGNYEQYF.

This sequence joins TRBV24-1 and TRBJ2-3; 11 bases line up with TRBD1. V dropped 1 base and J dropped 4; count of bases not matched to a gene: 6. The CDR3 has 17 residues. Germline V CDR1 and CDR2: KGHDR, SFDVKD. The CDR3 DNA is TGTGCCACCAGTGATTTTCGTAGGACAGGGGGCGCAGATACGCAGTATTTT. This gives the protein CATSDFRRTGGADTQYF.

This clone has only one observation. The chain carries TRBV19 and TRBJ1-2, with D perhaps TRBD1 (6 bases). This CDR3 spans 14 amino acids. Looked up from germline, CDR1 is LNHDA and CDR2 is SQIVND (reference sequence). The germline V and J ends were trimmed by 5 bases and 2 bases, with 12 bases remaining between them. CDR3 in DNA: TGTGCCAGTAGTGAACAGGGAAGGAACTATGGCTACACCTTC. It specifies CASSEQGRNYGYTF.

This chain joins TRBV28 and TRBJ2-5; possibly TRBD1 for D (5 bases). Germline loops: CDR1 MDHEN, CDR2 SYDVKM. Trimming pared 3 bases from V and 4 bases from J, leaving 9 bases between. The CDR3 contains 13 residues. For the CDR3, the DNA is TGTGCCAGCAGTTTCGGACAACCAGAGACCCAGTACTTC. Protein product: CASSFGQPETQYF.

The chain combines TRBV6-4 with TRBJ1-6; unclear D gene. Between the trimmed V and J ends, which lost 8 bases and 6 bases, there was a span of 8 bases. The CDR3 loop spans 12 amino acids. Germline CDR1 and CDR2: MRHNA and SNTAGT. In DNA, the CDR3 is TGTGCCAGCCCGCGCCCTAATTCACCCCTCCACTTT. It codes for CASPRPNSPLHF.

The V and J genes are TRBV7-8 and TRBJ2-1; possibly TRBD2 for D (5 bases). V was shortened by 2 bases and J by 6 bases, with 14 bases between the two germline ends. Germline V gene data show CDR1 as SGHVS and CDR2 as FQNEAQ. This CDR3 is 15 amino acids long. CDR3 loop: CASSLISGSGNEQFF. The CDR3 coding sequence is TGTGCCAGCAGCTTAATAAGTGGGAGCGGCAATGAGCAGTTCTTC.

In DNA form, the CDR3 reads TGTGCCAGCAGCTTACCCCCCCGTAATTCACCCCTCCACTTT. Protein: CASSLPPRNSPLHF. The chain couples TRBV7-8 to TRBJ1-6; D is undetermined. V gave up 2 bases and J gave up 6 bases, with 8 bases separating them. Germline CDR1 is SGHVS and CDR2 is FQNEAQ. CDR3 length: 14 amino acids.